This T cell receptor (beta chain) was found in a study of T-cell reconstitution after alpha-beta-depleted transplantation in children. This clonotype was picked up many times. As it was prepared, the TCRbeta library received unique molecular identifiers. A single record per CDR3 protein comes from TCRdb applying MiXCR to the PCR reads. The sample records over 150,000 distinct CDR3 sequences, 13% to 15% being singletons. The CDR3 has 19 amino acids. Germline CDR1 reads DFQATT; CDR2 reads SNEGSKA (reference sequence). V lost 1 base and J lost 1; bases outside the gene matches: 13. The receptor comes from a human donor who donated a stem cell graft to a child with acute lymphoblastic leukemia. The sequenced sample was PBMCs from the stem cell graft donor, obtained from the stem cell graft. The chain joins TRBV20-1 to TRBJ2-1, with 10 bases lining up with TRBD2. The CDR3 here is CSARVARSGRRLSYNEQFF. The CDR3 DNA is TGCAGTGCTAGAGTAGCCCGTAGCGGGAGGCGCCTTTCCTACAATGAGCAGTTCTTC.